A single sample gave rise to the 29 T cell receptor beta chains below, sequenced in a study of control samples from healthy donors and cancer patients. The table came from immunoSEQ multiplex PCR; TCRdb's copy has only in-frame clones and leaves some out. The sample holds 130,000 or so clones, 92% seen once. The sequencing sample was made of blood. These receptors were collected from a man younger than 30 in good health.

The chain employs TRBV5-1 and TRBJ1-2, with 7 bases matching TRBD1. The V gene's germline CDR1 is SGHRS and CDR2 YFSETQ. Trimming removed 5 bases from V and 2 bases from J; junction bases left unmatched: 3. This CDR3 is built from 13 residues. CDR3 loop: CASRLDRNYGYTF. The CDR3 region has the DNA TGCGCCAGCAGGCTGGACAGGAACTATGGCTACACCTTC. Full variable domain (remainder filled in from reference TRBV5-1 and TRBJ1-2): KAGVTQTPRYLIKTRGQQVTLSCSPISGHRSVSWYQQTPGQGLQFLFEYFSETQRNKGNFPGRFSGRQFSNSRSEMNVSTLELGDSALYLCASRLDRNYGYTFGSGTRLTVV.

The chain employs TRBV5-4 and TRBJ1-2; D perhaps matches TRBD1 (6 bases). V was trimmed by 0 bases and J by 4 bases, leaving 16 bases between them. Germline V gives CDR1 SGHNT, CDR2 YYREEE (reference sequence). The CDR3 is 16 amino acids. DNA of the CDR3: TGTGCCAGCAGCTTGGATGGGACAAGGCGTCCCTATGGCTACACCTTC. It yields the protein CASSLDGTRRPYGYTF.

The DNA of the CDR3 is TGCAGTGCTTCAGGGGATGAGCAGTTCTTC. It encodes CSASGDEQFF. The chain recombines TRBV20-1 with TRBJ2-1; D may be TRBD1 (6 bases). The germline V and J ends were trimmed by 5 bases and 8 bases, with 7 bases remaining between them. The CDR3 runs to 10 residues. Germline loops: CDR1 DFQATT, CDR2 SNEGSKA (reference sequence).

The rearrangement uses TRBV4-2 and TRBJ2-3; D gene unclear. The germline V and J ends were trimmed by 2 bases and 6 bases, with 6 bases remaining between them. The CDR3 is made up of 12 amino acids. CDR1 is LGHNA, CDR2 YNFKEQ, per germline. The CDR3 spells CASSQSIDTQYF. For the CDR3, the DNA is TGTGCCAGCAGCCAATCAATCGATACGCAGTATTTT.

The V call is TRBV5-1, the J call TRBJ1-1; D is unclear. The CDR3 has 16 residues. CDR1 is SGHRS, CDR2 YFSETQ, per germline. Trimming left V 0 bases short and J 4 bases short, with 16 bases between. CDR3 protein: CASSLGWGGWGTEAFF. The CDR3 coding sequence is TGCGCCAGCAGCTTGGGATGGGGTGGGTGGGGCACTGAAGCTTTCTTT.

The chain has TRBV11-2 and TRBJ1-6; no clear D gene. CDR1 and CDR2 from the germline V gene are SGHAT and FQNNGV. This CDR3 has 18 amino acids. V gave up 1 base and J gave up 0 bases, with 13 bases separating them. The CDR3 bases are TGTGCCAGCAGCTTAGTCAGCCATCGCCGCTCCTATAATTCACCCCTCCACTTT. This encodes CASSLVSHRRSYNSPLHF.

The chain uses TRBV11-2 and TRBJ1-2, with 7 bases lining up with TRBD1. The CDR3 is 13 amino acids. The germline CDR1 and CDR2 sequences are SGHAT and FQNNGV. With V trimmed by 5 bases and J by 8 bases, 8 bases remained unmatched. The CDR3 loop reads CASSAPGDRGYTF. The CDR3 DNA reads as TGTGCCAGCAGCGCCCCCGGGGACAGAGGCTACACCTTC.

This sequence joins TRBV5-4 and TRBJ2-1; D is unclear. CDR1 SGHNT and CDR2 YYREEE come from the germline V gene (reference sequence). This CDR3 spans 13 amino acids. V gave up 2 bases and J gave up 6 bases, with 9 bases separating them. CDR3 protein: CASSFMQVNEQFF. CDR3 in DNA: TGTGCCAGCAGCTTTATGCAGGTCAATGAGCAGTTCTTC.

The J gene is TRBJ2-5, the V gene TRBV29-1; 14 bases are shared with TRBD2. V trimming: 2 bases; J trimming: 6 bases; junction bases outside the gene matches: 5. CDR1 and CDR2 (germline): SQVTM, ANQGSEA. CDR3 length: 15 amino acids. The CDR3 sequence is CSVERTSGGWQTQYF. The CDR3 DNA is TGCAGCGTTGAAAGGACTAGCGGGGGGTGGCAGACCCAGTACTTC.

Points on this clone: Other DNA sequences within the sample encode an identical CDR3. The chain is built from TRBV10-3 and TRBJ1-1; D unclear. Germline-derived CDR1 and CDR2 are ENHRY and SYGVKD. The CDR3 extends over 15 amino acids. Trimming took 3 bases from V and 0 from J, leaving 11 bases between them. The CDR3 is CAISERTVMNTEAFF. In DNA form, the CDR3 reads TGTGCCATCAGTGAACGGACGGTTATGAACACTGAAGCTTTCTTT.

This rearrangement joins TRBV4-2 to TRBJ2-3; maybe TRBD1 (5 bases). V lost 0 bases and J 3 bases, leaving 7 bases between the germline ends. The CDR3 loop spans 14 amino acids. The germline V gene has CDR1 LGHNA and CDR2 YNFKEQ. The CDR3 nucleotides read TGTGCCAGCAGCCAAGACAGGGTTACAGATACGCAGTATTTT. It is translated as CASSQDRVTDTQYF.

The chain is built from TRBV24-1 and TRBJ1-2, with 8 bases lining up with TRBD1. V gave up 3 bases and J gave up 8 bases; unmatched junction bases: 4. Looked up from germline, CDR1 is KGHDR and CDR2 is SFDVKD. There are 13 residues in the CDR3. CDR3 in DNA: TGTGCCACCAGTGATAAACAGGGGGTCGGCTACACCTTC. This translates into CATSDKQGVGYTF.

V usage is TRBV5-4 and J usage is TRBJ2-2; 8 bases are a match to TRBD2. Trimming cost V 2 bases and J 3 bases; bases outside gene matches: 6. Germline loops: CDR1 SGHNT, CDR2 YYREEE (reference sequence). The CDR3 is 16 residues long. The CDR3 reads CASSLDRGLDTGELFF. CDR3 in DNA: TGTGCCAGCAGCTTAGATAGGGGACTAGACACCGGGGAGCTGTTTTTT.

The chain is built from TRBV4-1 and TRBJ1-1; D not certain. The CDR3 spans 13 residues. Germline assignment: CDR1 MGHRA and CDR2 YSYEKL. V lost 4 bases to trimming and J lost 4 bases, with 10 bases between them. CDR3 amino acids: CASSPYRGTEAFF. In DNA, the CDR3 is TGCGCCAGCAGCCCCTACAGAGGCACTGAAGCTTTCTTT.

The J gene is TRBJ2-7, the V gene TRBV6-1; 13 bases line up with TRBD2. V lost 3 bases to trimming and J lost 3 bases; unmatched junction nucleotides: 5. Germline CDR1 reads MNHNS; CDR2 reads SASEGT. CDR3 length: 16 residues. The CDR3 DNA follows: TGTGCCAGCAGTGAGTTGGGACTAGCGGGGTACTACGAGCAGTACTTC. Translating it yields CASSELGLAGYYEQYF.

The genes are TRBV6-6 and TRBJ1-2; no definite D call. Trimming left V 0 bases short and J 4 bases short, with 12 bases between. Per the germline V gene, CDR1 is MNHNY and CDR2 is SVGAGI (reference sequence). The CDR3 runs 15 residues. The CDR3 sequence: CASSYSYAQLYGYTF. For the CDR3, the DNA is TGTGCCAGCAGTTACTCGTATGCCCAGCTCTATGGCTACACCTTC.

The rearrangement links TRBV5-1 to TRBJ2-2; 13 bases map to TRBD2. Germline V gene lookup returns CDR1 SGHRS and CDR2 YFSETQ. The CDR3 contains 17 residues. V lost 4 bases and J lost 3; bases outside the gene matches: 6. As DNA, the CDR3 is TGCGCCAGCAGCAAGACTAGCGGGGGGCCCCACACCGGGGAGCTGTTTTTT. Amino acids: CASSKTSGGPHTGELFF.

CDR3: CAIRRLADNEQFF. CDR3 bases: TGTGCCATCAGGAGACTAGCGGACAATGAGCAGTTCTTC. The chain is built from TRBV10-3 and TRBJ2-1; TRBD2 aligns across 9 bases. The CDR3 loop spans 13 amino acids. Looked up from germline, CDR1 is ENHRY and CDR2 is SYGVKD. With V trimmed by 6 bases and J by 5 bases, 2 bases remained unmatched.

V gene TRBV7-3 combines with J gene TRBJ2-1, with TRBD2 identical over 8 bases. Trimming at V came to 5 bases and at J to 1 base, leaving 7 bases not matched to a gene. The CDR3 extends over 16 amino acids. Germline-derived CDR1 and CDR2 are SGHTA and FQGTGA. The CDR3 DNA reads as TGTGCCAGCAGCCATAGCGGGGCCCTTTCCTACAATGAGCAGTTCTTC. Protein product: CASSHSGALSYNEQFF. The full variable domain, in which reference TRBV7-3 and TRBJ2-1 provide the parts outside the CDR3, is GAGVSQTPSNKVTEKGKYVELRCDPISGHTALYWYRQSLGQGPEFLIYFQGTGAADDSGLPNDRFFAVRPEGSVSTLKIQRTERGDSAVYLCASSHSGALSYNEQFFGPGTRLTVL.

The chain uses TRBV12-3 or TRBV12-4 and TRBJ1-4; weak D call: TRBD1 (6 bases). This CDR3 region has 11 residues. V lost 6 bases to trimming and J lost 10 bases, with 9 bases between them. The CDR3 bases are TGTGCCAGCAGGGAAGGGGGAAAACTGTTTTTT. The encoded protein is CASREGGKLFF.

The V gene is TRBV5-6, the J gene TRBJ1-5; tentative D call: TRBD1 (6 bases). The CDR3 covers 15 residues. The V end was cut by 0 bases, the J end by 3 bases, with 10 bases between. Germline lookup yields CDR1 SGHDT and CDR2 YYEEEE. CDR3 DNA sequence: TGTGCCAGCAGCTTGGACAGGGTTCCCAATCAGCCCCAGCATTTT. Its translation is CASSLDRVPNQPQHF.

This rearrangement joins TRBV13 to TRBJ2-3; the match to TRBD2 covers 7 bases. The germline gives CDR1 PRHDT, CDR2 FYEKMQ (reference sequence). The CDR3 covers 15 residues. Trimming at V came to 7 bases and at J to 2 bases, leaving 9 bases not matched to a gene. CDR3 loop: CASNGASGHTDTQYF. CDR3 nucleotide sequence: TGTGCCAGCAACGGGGCTAGCGGACACACAGATACGCAGTATTTT.

The DNA for the CDR3 is TGCAGCGTCGGTCCGGCGGGGCTTGGTGCAGATACGCAGTATTTT. Translated: CSVGPAGLGADTQYF. The rearrangement joins TRBV29-1 to TRBJ2-3; a possible D gene is TRBD2 (6 bases). The CDR3 covers 15 residues. V was pared by 6 bases and J by 4 bases, with 20 bases between. Germline CDR1 reads SQVTM; CDR2 reads ANQGSEA.

This clone has only one observation. The V call is TRBV2, the J call TRBJ1-1; possibly TRBD1 for D (6 bases). Germline V gene data show CDR1 as SNHLY and CDR2 as FYNNEI. The CDR3 totals 14 residues. Trimming removed 2 bases from V and 4 bases from J, with 11 bases in between. The CDR3 region has the DNA TGTGCCAGCAGTGAATGGCAGGGGCCCACTGAAGCTTTCTTT. This gives the protein CASSEWQGPTEAFF.

Points on this clone: Germline and junction disagree at one end, which may indicate a read error. This CDR3 is also generated by other DNA sequences in the sample. The J gene is TRBJ1-2, the V gene TRBV29-1; D gene uncertain. Germline values: CDR1 SQVTM, CDR2 ANQGSEA. The CDR3 is 11 residues long. The CDR3, as DNA: TGCAGCGTTGATGGGGTCACAGTTCCTTCTTTC. Translating it yields CSVDGVTVPSF.

The chain employs TRBV6-5 and TRBJ2-1; the match to TRBD2 covers 8 bases. CDR1 is MNHEY and CDR2 is SVGAGI in the germline V gene. Trimming at V came to 5 bases and at J to 3 bases, leaving 6 bases not matched to a gene. This CDR3 region has 15 residues. The CDR3 sequence is CASSRGGRDYNEQFF. The CDR3 DNA reads TGTGCCAGCAGTCGCGGGGGGAGGGACTACAATGAGCAGTTCTTC.

There are a few counts of this clone. The sample contains more than one DNA sequence encoding this CDR3. The rearrangement joins TRBV5-1 to TRBJ1-5; TRBD1 matches at 7 bases. With V trimmed by 0 bases and J by 3 bases, 3 bases remained unmatched. Germline V gene data show CDR1 as SGHRS and CDR2 as YFSETQ. The CDR3 extends over 15 amino acids. CDR3 DNA: TGCGCCAGCAGCTTGGGACAGGGCCACAATCAGCCCCAGCATTTT. It translates to CASSLGQGHNQPQHF. Full variable domain (remainder filled in from reference TRBV5-1 and TRBJ1-5): KAGVTQTPRYLIKTRGQQVTLSCSPISGHRSVSWYQQTPGQGLQFLFEYFSETQRNKGNFPGRFSGRQFSNSRSEMNVSTLELGDSALYLCASSLGQGHNQPQHFGDGTRLSIL.

This chain connects TRBV9 to TRBJ2-2; no definite D call. CDR1 is SGDLS, CDR2 YYNGEE, per germline. The V end was cut by 0 bases, the J end by 6 bases, with 6 bases between. This CDR3 comprises 13 residues. The chain's CDR3 is CASSVGSPGELFF. The CDR3 DNA reads as TGTGCCAGCAGCGTAGGCAGCCCCGGGGAGCTGTTTTTT.

The chain couples TRBV10-3 to TRBJ1-2; possible D gene TRBD1, 5 bases. The CDR3 extends over 13 amino acids. Deletions cut 2 bases from V and 4 bases from J, with 8 bases between. The germline V gene has CDR1 ENHRY and CDR2 SYGVKD. The DNA for the CDR3 is TGTGCCATCAGTGAGGAGGGGATCTATGGCTACACCTTC. It specifies CAISEEGIYGYTF.